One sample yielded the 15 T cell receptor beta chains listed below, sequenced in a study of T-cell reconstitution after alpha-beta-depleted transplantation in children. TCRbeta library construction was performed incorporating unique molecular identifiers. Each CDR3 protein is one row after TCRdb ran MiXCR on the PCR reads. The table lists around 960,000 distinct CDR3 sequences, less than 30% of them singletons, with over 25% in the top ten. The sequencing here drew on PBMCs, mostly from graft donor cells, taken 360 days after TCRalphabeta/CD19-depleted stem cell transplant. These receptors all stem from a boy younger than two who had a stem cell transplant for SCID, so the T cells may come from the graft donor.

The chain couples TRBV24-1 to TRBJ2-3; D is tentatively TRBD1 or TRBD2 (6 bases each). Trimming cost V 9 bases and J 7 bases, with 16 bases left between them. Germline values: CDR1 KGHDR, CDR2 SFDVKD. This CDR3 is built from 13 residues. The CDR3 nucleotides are TGTGCCACCGGTTACGGGGGCCTGAATACGCAGTATTTT. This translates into CATGYGGLNTQYF.

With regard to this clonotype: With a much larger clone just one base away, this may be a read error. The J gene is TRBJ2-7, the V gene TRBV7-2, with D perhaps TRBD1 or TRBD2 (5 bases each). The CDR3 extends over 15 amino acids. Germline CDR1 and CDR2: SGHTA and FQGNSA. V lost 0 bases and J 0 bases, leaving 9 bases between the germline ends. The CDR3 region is CASSLAGRGSYEQYF. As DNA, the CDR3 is TGTGCCAGCAGCTTAGCGGGACGGGGCTCCTACGAGCAGTACTTC.

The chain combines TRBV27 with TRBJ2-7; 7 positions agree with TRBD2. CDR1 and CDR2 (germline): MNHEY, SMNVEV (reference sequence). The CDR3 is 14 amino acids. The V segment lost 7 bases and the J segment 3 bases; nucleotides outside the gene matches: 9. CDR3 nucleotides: TGTGCCAGCAAGGGTGGGGGGGACTACTACGAGCAGTACTTC. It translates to CASKGGGDYYEQYF.

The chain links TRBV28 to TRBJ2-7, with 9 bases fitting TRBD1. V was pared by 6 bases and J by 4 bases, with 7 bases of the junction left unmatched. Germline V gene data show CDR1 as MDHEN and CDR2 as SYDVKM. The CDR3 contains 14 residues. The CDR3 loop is CASSQTGGEYEQYF. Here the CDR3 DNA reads TGTGCCAGCAGCCAGACAGGGGGTGAATACGAGCAGTACTTC.

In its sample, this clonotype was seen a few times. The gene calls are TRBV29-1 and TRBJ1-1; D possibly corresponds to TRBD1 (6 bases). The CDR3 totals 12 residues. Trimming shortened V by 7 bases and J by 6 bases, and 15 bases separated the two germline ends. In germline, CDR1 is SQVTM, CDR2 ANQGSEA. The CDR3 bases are TGCAGCGCTCGAACAGGGCTCGCTGAAGCTTTCTTT. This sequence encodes CSARTGLAEAFF.

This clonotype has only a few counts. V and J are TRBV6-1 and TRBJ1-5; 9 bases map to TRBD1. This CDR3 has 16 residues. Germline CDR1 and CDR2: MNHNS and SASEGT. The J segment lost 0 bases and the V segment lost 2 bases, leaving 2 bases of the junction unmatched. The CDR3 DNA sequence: TGTGCCAGCAGTGAAAGGACAGGGGCTAGCAATCAGCCCCAGCATTTT. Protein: CASSERTGASNQPQHF.

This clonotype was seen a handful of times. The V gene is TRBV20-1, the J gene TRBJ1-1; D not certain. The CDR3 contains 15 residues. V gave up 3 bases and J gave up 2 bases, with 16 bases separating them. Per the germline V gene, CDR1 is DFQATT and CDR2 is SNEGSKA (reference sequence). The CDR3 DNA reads TGCAGTGCTAGTGCCCCGGGGTTGGGAAACACTGAAGCTTTCTTT. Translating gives CSASAPGLGNTEAFF.

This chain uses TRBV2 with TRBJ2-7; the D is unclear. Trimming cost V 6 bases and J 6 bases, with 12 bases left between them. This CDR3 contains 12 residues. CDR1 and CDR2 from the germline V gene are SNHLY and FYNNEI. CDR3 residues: CASRSARVEQYF. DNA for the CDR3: TGTGCCAGCAGGAGTGCCCGGGTCGAGCAGTACTTC.

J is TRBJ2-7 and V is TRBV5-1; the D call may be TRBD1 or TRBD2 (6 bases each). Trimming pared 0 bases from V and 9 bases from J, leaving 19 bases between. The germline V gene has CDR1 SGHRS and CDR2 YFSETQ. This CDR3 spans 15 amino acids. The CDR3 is CASSLGVALGGRQYF. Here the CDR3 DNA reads TGCGCCAGCAGCTTGGGTGTCGCCCTAGGGGGGCGGCAGTACTTC.

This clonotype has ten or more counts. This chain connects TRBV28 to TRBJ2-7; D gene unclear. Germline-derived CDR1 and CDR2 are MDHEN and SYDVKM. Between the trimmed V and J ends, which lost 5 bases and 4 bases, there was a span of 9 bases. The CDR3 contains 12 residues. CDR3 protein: CASSPDFYEQYF. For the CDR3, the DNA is TGTGCCAGCAGTCCCGACTTTTACGAGCAGTACTTC.

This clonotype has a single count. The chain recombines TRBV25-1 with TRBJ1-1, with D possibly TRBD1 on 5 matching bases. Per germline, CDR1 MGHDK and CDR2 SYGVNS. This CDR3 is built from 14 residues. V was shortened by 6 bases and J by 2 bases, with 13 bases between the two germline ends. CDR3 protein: CASRGSGANTEAFF. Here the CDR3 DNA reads TGTGCCAGCAGAGGTTCCGGGGCCAACACTGAAGCTTTCTTT.

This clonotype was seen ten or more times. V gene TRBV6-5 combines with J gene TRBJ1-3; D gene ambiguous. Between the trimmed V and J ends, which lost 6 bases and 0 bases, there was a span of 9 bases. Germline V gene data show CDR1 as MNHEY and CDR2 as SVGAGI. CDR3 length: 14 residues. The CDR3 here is CASSLTGSGNTIYF. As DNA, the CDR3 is TGTGCCAGCAGCCTCACGGGCTCTGGAAACACCATATATTTT.

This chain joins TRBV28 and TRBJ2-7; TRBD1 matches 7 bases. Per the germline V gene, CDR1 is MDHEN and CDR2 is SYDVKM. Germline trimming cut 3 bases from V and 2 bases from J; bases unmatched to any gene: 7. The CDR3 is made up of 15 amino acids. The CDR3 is CASSFVNDRAYEQYF. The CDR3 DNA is TGTGCCAGCAGTTTCGTGAACGACAGGGCCTACGAGCAGTACTTC.

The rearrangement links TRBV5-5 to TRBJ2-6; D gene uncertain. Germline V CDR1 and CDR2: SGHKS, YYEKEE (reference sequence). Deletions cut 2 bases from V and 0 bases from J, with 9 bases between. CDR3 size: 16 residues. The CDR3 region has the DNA TGTGCCAGCAGCTTCCGGGCCATCTCTGGGGCCAACGTCCTGACTTTC. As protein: CASSFRAISGANVLTF.

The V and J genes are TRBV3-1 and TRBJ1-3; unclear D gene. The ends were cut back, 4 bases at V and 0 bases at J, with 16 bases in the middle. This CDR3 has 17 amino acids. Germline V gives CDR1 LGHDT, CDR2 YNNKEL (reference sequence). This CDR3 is CASSPERNSLSGNTIYF. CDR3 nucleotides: TGTGCCAGCAGCCCAGAACGTAACAGTCTCTCTGGAAACACCATATATTTT.